Below are 30 T cell receptor beta chains sequenced from a single sample in a study of blood T cell repertoires in COVID-19. Here immunoSEQ multiplex PCR was the method, and the copy in TCRdb shows in-frame clones only, minus some. This table holds tens of thousands of clones, 55% to 75% found once. Input material: peripheral blood. These receptors all stem from a woman aged 70-85 years with COVID-19, enrolled during active disease.

The gene calls are TRBV6-1 and TRBJ2-1; the D is unclear. The CDR3 contains 13 residues. From germline, CDR1 is MNHNS and CDR2 SASEGT. Trimming removed 1 base at V and 9 bases at J, with 10 bases between. CDR3 sequence (DNA): TGTGCCAGCAGTGAAGTCGCACGCGGTGAGCAGTTCTTC. It is translated as CASSEVARGEQFF.

This chain uses TRBV6-5 with TRBJ2-7; the match to TRBD2 covers 7 bases. The CDR3 consists of 15 residues. The ends lost 6 bases at V and 0 bases at J; junction bases unmatched: 8. CDR1 and CDR2 (germline): MNHEY, SVGAGI. CDR3 DNA sequence: TGTGCCAGCAGGATGACTAGCACCAGCTCCTACGAGCAGTACTTC. The encoded protein is CASRMTSTSSYEQYF.

The chain uses TRBV11-1 and TRBJ2-2, with 10 positions matching TRBD1. Germline V gene data show CDR1 as SGHAT and CDR2 as FQDESV (reference sequence). The ends lost 4 bases at V and 7 bases at J; junction bases unmatched: 9. This CDR3 spans 16 amino acids. The CDR3 sequence is CASSSGQGGSGGELFF. The CDR3, as DNA: TGTGCCAGCAGCTCTGGACAGGGGGGAAGTGGCGGGGAGCTGTTTTTT.

The table lists this clone with many counts. The V gene is TRBV2, the J gene TRBJ1-6; D unclear. The V end was cut by 0 bases, the J end by 4 bases, with 10 bases between. Germline V CDR1 and CDR2: SNHLY, FYNNEI. The CDR3 loop spans 16 amino acids. In nucleotides, the CDR3 is TGTGCCAGCAGTGAAGCGGCCTCGTTGTATAATTCACCCCTCCACTTT. Residues: CASSEAASLYNSPLHF.

V is TRBV20-1 and J is TRBJ1-5; a weak D match, TRBD1 (5 bases). There are 15 residues in the CDR3. Germline lookup yields CDR1 DFQATT and CDR2 SNEGSKA (reference sequence). Deletions cut 3 bases from V and 6 bases from J, with 18 bases between. CDR3 DNA sequence: TGCAGTGCTAGTCGGGGGGAGACCGTGCTTCAGCCCCAGCATTTT. Encoded protein: CSASRGETVLQPQHF.

The chain links TRBV6-6 to TRBJ1-6; D not resolved. CDR3 length equals 15 residues. Germline values: CDR1 MNHNY, CDR2 SVGAGI (reference sequence). V lost 7 bases and J lost 1, with 11 bases in between. The CDR3 nucleotides read TGTGCCAGCACCGAGTCGGGGTCCTATAATTCACCCCTCCACTTT. It is translated as CASTESGSYNSPLHF.

In this sample, this clone is medium-sized. Here the CDR3 reads CASSMGAGDYNEQFF. CDR3 DNA sequence: TGTGCCAGTAGTATGGGGGCGGGAGATTACAATGAGCAGTTCTTC. This chain joins TRBV19 and TRBJ2-1; possibly TRBD2 for D (7 bases). The germline V gene encodes CDR1 LNHDA and CDR2 SQIVND (reference sequence). V was clipped by 3 bases and J by 4 bases, with 13 bases between them. CDR3 size: 15 residues.

This clone showed up many times. The chain combines TRBV12-3 or TRBV12-4 with TRBJ1-2, with D possibly matching TRBD1 (6 bases). The germline V and J ends were trimmed by 6 bases and 4 bases, with 12 bases remaining between them. The CDR3 runs 13 residues. The CDR3 sequence is CASSPRGGYGYTF. In DNA, the CDR3 is TGTGCCAGCAGCCCCAGGGGCGGCTATGGCTACACCTTC.

V is TRBV6-5 and J is TRBJ2-1; 7 positions match TRBD2. J was trimmed by 5 bases and V by 6 bases; bases with no gene match: 7. The CDR3 covers 14 residues. CDR1 and CDR2 from the germline V gene are MNHEY and SVGAGI. The chain's CDR3 is CASRSGTFNNEQFF. Written as DNA, the CDR3 is TGTGCCAGCAGGAGCGGGACTTTCAACAATGAGCAGTTCTTC.

Turning to this clone: This same CDR3 is encoded by further DNA sequences in the sample. The chain employs TRBV6-1 and TRBJ2-7, with a weak D call TRBD1 (5 bases). CDR1 and CDR2 (germline): MNHNS, SASEGT. CDR3 length: 12 amino acids. The CDR3 reads CASSERGSEQYV. The CDR3 region has the DNA TGTGCCAGCAGTGAAAGGGGTTCCGAGCAATACGTC.

The chain uses TRBV6-5 and TRBJ1-2; 9 bases fit TRBD1. J gave up 3 bases and V 6 bases, and 8 bases lay outside the gene matches. Looked up from germline, CDR1 is MNHEY and CDR2 is SVGAGI. The CDR3 covers 15 residues. This CDR3 reads CASRVDRGGDYGYTF. The CDR3 DNA reads as TGTGCCAGCAGGGTCGACAGGGGGGGGGACTATGGCTACACCTTC.

The chain is built from TRBV14 and TRBJ2-1; TRBD2 matches at 7 bases. Unmatched junction bases numbered 9, after V lost 3 bases and J lost 7 bases. CDR3 length: 15 residues. The germline V gene encodes CDR1 SGHDN and CDR2 FVKESK. The DNA of the CDR3 is TGTGCCAGCAGCCACCTACTAGCGTACCAGAATGAGCAGTTCTTC. As protein: CASSHLLAYQNEQFF. The entire variable domain, with the rest obtained from reference TRBV14 and TRBJ2-1, is as follows: EAGVTQFPSHSVIEKGQTVTLRCDPISGHDNLYWYRRVMGKEIKFLLHFVKESKQDESGMPNNRFLAERTGGTYSTLKVQPAELEDSGVYFCASSHLLAYQNEQFFGPGTRLTVL.

This clone was seen more than once but under ten times. V usage is TRBV15 and J usage is TRBJ2-1, with 7 bases that match TRBD2. Germline V CDR1 and CDR2: LNHNV, YYDKDF (reference sequence). This CDR3 has 15 residues. Germline trimming cut 3 bases from V and 8 bases from J; bases unmatched to any gene: 10. CDR3 nucleotides: TGTGCCACCAGCAGCTGGCAGGCAGGGAGGGATGAGCAGTTCTTC. It is translated as CATSSWQAGRDEQFF. The full variable domain, completed using reference TRBV15 and TRBJ2-1, is DAMVIQNPRYQVTQFGKPVTLSCSQTLNHNVMYWYQQKSSQAPKLLFHYYDKDFNNEADTPDNFQSRRPNTSFCFLDIRSPGLGDTAMYLCATSSWQAGRDEQFFGPGTRLTVL.

The V gene is TRBV11-2, the J gene TRBJ1-2, with D possibly TRBD1 on 5 matching bases. With 2 bases removed from V and 2 bases from J, the gap between germline ends came to 9 bases. Per the germline V gene, CDR1 is SGHAT and CDR2 is FQNNGV. The CDR3 sequence is 14 residues long. CDR3 in DNA: TGTGCCAGCAGCTTACTTGGGGCAAACTATGGCTACACCTTC. Translation gives CASSLLGANYGYTF.

The chain recombines TRBV4-1 with TRBJ1-2, with 8 bases lining up with TRBD1. The CDR3 is 14 amino acids. With V trimmed by 7 bases and J by 5 bases, 9 bases remained unmatched. Looked up from germline, CDR1 is MGHRA and CDR2 is YSYEKL. CDR3 bases: TGCGCCAGCACCCCGACAGGGGAGGGGTATGGCTACACCTTC. The encoded protein is CASTPTGEGYGYTF.

This clone was found many times. The rearrangement joins TRBV7-3 to TRBJ2-5, with 14 nucleotides matching TRBD2. Germline assignment: CDR1 SGHTA and CDR2 FQGTGA. The CDR3 is 16 residues long. The trim removed 5 bases at V and 1 base at J, leaving 3 bases unmatched. The CDR3 here is CASSRGTSGGQETQYF. CDR3 nucleotide sequence: TGTGCCAGCAGCCGCGGGACTAGCGGGGGCCAAGAGACCCAGTACTTC.

This clone was counted only a few times. The rearrangement uses TRBV6-1 and TRBJ1-2; 10 bases are shared with TRBD1. The CDR3 consists of 16 residues. J was trimmed by 6 bases and V by 0 bases; bases with no gene match: 7. Germline loops: CDR1 MNHNS, CDR2 SASEGT. In DNA, the CDR3 is TGTGCCAGCAGTGAAGCGAGCGGGACAGGGGACCATGGCTACACCTTC. Its translation: CASSEASGTGDHGYTF.

This clone came up many times. This chain connects TRBV3-1 (or the pseudogene TRBV3-2) to TRBJ1-1; no definite D call. This CDR3 has 12 amino acids. CDR1 and CDR2 (germline): LGHDT, YNNKEL (reference sequence). V lost 4 bases to trimming and J lost 4 bases, with 7 bases between them. CDR3 loop: CASSLGSTEAFF. The CDR3 region has the DNA TGTGCCAGCAGCCTAGGGAGCACTGAAGCTTTCTTT.

The V call is TRBV7-2, the J call TRBJ2-1, with 14 bases matching TRBD2. Germline V gene lookup returns CDR1 SGHTA and CDR2 FQGNSA. Trimming removed 5 bases from V and 7 bases from J; junction bases left unmatched: 7. The CDR3 consists of 16 residues. The CDR3 region has the DNA TGTGCCAGCAGCCCCCACGGGACTAGCGGGAGTAATGAGCAGTTCTTC. It yields the protein CASSPHGTSGSNEQFF. The variable domain in full, completed from reference TRBV7-2 and TRBJ2-1, reads GAGVSQSPSNKVTEKGKDVELRCDPISGHTALYWYRQSLGQGLEFLIYFQGNSAPDKSGLPSDRFSAERTGGSVSTLTIQRTQQEDSAVYLCASSPHGTSGSNEQFFGPGTRLTVL.

This clone was counted once. This chain joins TRBV7-9 and TRBJ1-6; 7 nucleotides line up with TRBD1. The CDR3 runs 13 residues. The V and J ends lost 8 bases and 7 bases, in that order; junction bases with no gene match: 5. CDR1 and CDR2 from the germline V gene are SEHNR and FQNEAQ (reference sequence). The CDR3 loop reads CASGWDRNSPLHF. In DNA form, the CDR3 reads TGTGCCAGCGGGTGGGACAGAAATTCACCCCTCCACTTT.

The J gene is TRBJ1-1, the V gene TRBV5-5; perhaps TRBD1 as D (6 bases). This CDR3 has 14 amino acids. Germline V CDR1 and CDR2: SGHKS, YYEKEE (reference sequence). Trimming took off 4 bases at V and 3 bases at J, with 13 bases between the two ends. This CDR3 reads CASSLQGGYTEAFF. Written as DNA, the CDR3 is TGTGCCAGCAGCCTACAGGGTGGATACACTGAAGCTTTCTTT.

The V call is TRBV15, the J call TRBJ1-1; TRBD1 matches at 8 bases. J was trimmed by 3 bases and V by 3 bases; bases with no gene match: 6. This CDR3 is 15 amino acids long. CDR1 LNHNV and CDR2 YYDKDF come from the germline V gene (reference sequence). CDR3 sequence reads: CATSRGRGRDTEAFF. The DNA for the CDR3 is TGTGCCACCAGCAGGGGCAGGGGGCGGGACACTGAAGCTTTCTTT. Combining the CDR3 with reference TRBV15 and TRBJ1-1 gives the whole variable domain DAMVIQNPRYQVTQFGKPVTLSCSQTLNHNVMYWYQQKSSQAPKLLFHYYDKDFNNEADTPDNFQSRRPNTSFCFLDIRSPGLGDTAMYLCATSRGRGRDTEAFFGQGTRLTVV.

This clone was seen only a few times. This chain connects TRBV5-6 to TRBJ1-1; 9 bases fit TRBD1. In germline, CDR1 is SGHDT, CDR2 YYEEEE. V shed 0 bases and J 5 bases; nucleotides not matched to a gene: 5. CDR3 size: 15 residues. CDR3 nucleotides: TGTGCCAGCAGCTTGGCGGGACAGGGCCGGACTGAAGCTTTCTTT. Translating gives CASSLAGQGRTEAFF.

This clone was detected only a few times. This sequence joins TRBV4-3 and TRBJ2-3; the match to TRBD1 covers 8 bases. The V gene's germline CDR1 is LGHNA and CDR2 YSLEER. This CDR3 region has 14 residues. V was clipped by 4 bases and J by 4 bases; unmatched bases: 4. The CDR3 DNA reads TGCGCCAGCAGCCCCGGACAGGGCTCAGATACGCAGTATTTT. Its protein is CASSPGQGSDTQYF.

The V and J genes are TRBV7-2 and TRBJ2-1; 9 positions agree with TRBD2. The CDR3 is 16 residues long. Trimming took 3 bases from V and 7 from J; bases not matched to a gene: 10. CDR1 SGHTA and CDR2 FQGNSA come from the germline V gene. CDR3 residues: CASSLARAGGGNEQFF. The CDR3 DNA follows: TGTGCCAGCAGCTTGGCCAGAGCGGGGGGCGGGAATGAGCAGTTCTTC.

The J gene is TRBJ1-4, the V gene TRBV15; tentative D call: TRBD1 (6 bases). Trimming took 1 base from V and 5 from J, leaving 11 bases between them. The CDR3 is 15 residues long. Germline lookup yields CDR1 LNHNV and CDR2 YYDKDF (reference sequence). CDR3 nucleotides: TGTGCCACCAGCAGAGCAGGGGCAGAGAATGAAAAACTGTTTTTT. It yields the protein CATSRAGAENEKLFF.

The CDR3 sequence is CSVRLKGMNTEAFF. The CDR3 DNA reads TGCAGCGTTCGGTTAAAGGGGATGAACACTGAAGCTTTCTTT. This rearrangement joins TRBV29-1 to TRBJ1-1, with D perhaps TRBD1 (5 bases). V was pared by 5 bases and J by 0 bases, with 13 bases between. The CDR3 length is 14 residues. Germline V gene lookup returns CDR1 SQVTM and CDR2 ANQGSEA.

This clone was detected a few times. The chain combines TRBV19 with TRBJ1-2, with 9 bases matching TRBD1. Germline V lookup: CDR1 LNHDA, CDR2 SQIVND (reference sequence). There are 14 residues in the CDR3. Trimming took 2 bases from V and 8 from J; bases not matched to a gene: 6. CDR3 residues: CASSIRGQGGGYTF. CDR3 in DNA: TGTGCCAGTAGTATAAGGGGACAGGGAGGCGGCTACACCTTC.

This sequence joins TRBV7-4 and TRBJ2-6; 9 nucleotides match TRBD1. V dropped 5 bases and J dropped 4; count of bases not matched to a gene: 18. The CDR3 is made up of 20 amino acids. From germline, CDR1 is SGHVT and CDR2 SQSDAQ. CDR3 sequence (DNA): TGTGCCAGCAGCAACAGGGTGGTTCCGGGACAGGGACCCGGGGCCAACGTCCTGACTTTC. Amino acids: CASSNRVVPGQGPGANVLTF.

The chain is built from TRBV29-1 and TRBJ1-2; TRBD1 matches 8 bases. This CDR3 region has 14 residues. The trim removed 0 bases at V and 4 bases at J, leaving 4 bases unmatched. Germline V gene data show CDR1 as SQVTM and CDR2 as ANQGSEA. The CDR3 DNA is TGCAGCGTTGAAGATCTGGACAGGGCCTATGGCTACACCTTC. The encoded protein is CSVEDLDRAYGYTF.